This T cell receptor (beta chain) was identified in a study of tumor-infiltrating lymphocytes in primary liver carcinoma. Study-level results: Pairs of tumor regions overlapped more than tumor-adjacent and tumor-blood pairs did.

About this clonotype itself: Its antigen is unknown. The junction departs from germline at one end; a sequencing error may be responsible.

The template, about 550 ng total RNA, yielded TCR beta cDNA made with a constant-region primer. Construction of TCR beta libraries relied on three successive nested multiplex PCR rounds employing slightly modified ARM-PCR. Primers for the first two PCR rounds were TRBV1-TRBV30 forward primers and a C-beta reverse primer (roughly 9 cycles per round). TCRdb used MiXCR to reprocess the multiplex PCR reads, holding one entry per CDR3 protein. Of tens of thousands of distinct CDR3 sequences in the sample, 71% were seen once. Germline lookup yields CDR1 SGHAT and CDR2 FQNNGV. The CDR3 is made up of 15 amino acids. For each extraction, RNA and DNA were obtained together from approximately 20-30 mg of unsorted bulk tissue.

Sequencing used liver tumor tissue from sampling region 4. Subset reported: tumor region T4, right-lateral pole. This receptor was identified in a man between 40 and 49 years old with primary liver carcinoma and hepatitis B virus infection. V usage is TRBV11-2 and J usage is TRBJ2-7, with 9 positions matching TRBD1. This CDR3 is CASSQGTGSAYEQYF. In DNA form, the CDR3 reads TGTGCCAGCAGCCAAGGGACAGGGAGTGCCTACGAACAGTACTTC.